The clone carrying this TCR beta chain appeared once. This entry belongs to a study of blood T cell repertoires in COVID-19. Profiled with immunoSEQ multiplex PCR; TCRdb holds only in-frame clones, not every one. The table lists about 24,000 clones, around 87% of them singletons. Trimming removed 4 bases from V and 0 bases from J; junction bases left unmatched: 5. The CDR3 length is 17 residues. The germline V gene has CDR1 LGHNA and CDR2 YNFKEQ. The receptor's source is a human donor with active COVID-19. The donor label of this sample is uncertain. The chain uses TRBV4-2 and TRBJ2-1, with 11 bases matching TRBD2. Sequencing was carried out using peripheral blood. In DNA form, the CDR3 reads TGTGCCAGCAGCCTGACTAGCGGGGTAAGCTCCTACAATGAGCAGTTCTTC. Translated, it gives CASSLTSGVSSYNEQFF.